This T cell receptor (beta chain) comes out of a study of blood T cell repertoires in COVID-19. Per the original data handling: Reference gene primer amplification yielded estimated nucleated cell counts. Sequencing used immunoSEQ multiplex PCR; TCRdb keeps in-frame clones, though not all of them. D and trimming were read from the DNA, whereas the V and J calls and clone size are those reported in that table. The profile shows about 190,000 clones, 80% of them singletons. From germline, CDR1 is LNHDA and CDR2 SQIVND (reference sequence). Trimming left V 3 bases short and J 0 bases short, with 15 bases between. The CDR3 totals 17 residues.

Sequencing used peripheral blood. The sequence was collected from a man aged 55-75 years with acute or convalescent COVID-19. The chain links TRBV19 to TRBJ2-4; D remains unclear. In DNA form, the CDR3 reads TGTGCCAGTAGTATGGGCAGTTTAACTCTAGCCAAAAACATTCAGTACTTC. Translated: CASSMGSLTLAKNIQYF.